A single sample is the source of the 26 T cell receptor beta chains below, sequenced in a study of control samples from healthy donors and cancer patients. The protocol was immunoSEQ multiplex PCR, while the TCRdb copy is restricted to in-frame clones and leaves out a portion. The data contain 60,000 to 70,000 clones, 75% to 90% of them seen just once; the ten biggest clones take up about 3.1%. Sequencing was carried out using PBMCs. These receptors originate from a woman in her forties or fifties with lung cancer.

This clone was observed once. V gene TRBV9 combines with J gene TRBJ2-3, with D unresolved. CDR1 is SGDLS, CDR2 YYNGEE, per germline. Trimming stripped 3 bases from V and 3 bases from J, with 5 bases between. This CDR3 is 12 amino acids long. This CDR3 is CASSGYTDTQYF. Here the CDR3 DNA reads TGTGCCAGCAGCGGGTATACAGATACGCAGTATTTT. Based on the CDR3 plus reference TRBV9 and TRBJ2-3, the full variable domain is DSGVTQTPKHLITATGQRVTLRCSPRSGDLSVYWYQQSLDQGLQFLIQYYNGEERAKGNILERFSAQQFPDLHSELNLSSLELGDSALYFCASSGYTDTQYFGPGTRLTVL.

This chain connects TRBV19 to TRBJ1-1, with D uncertain. The V end lost 4 bases, the J end lost 1 base, and 7 bases lay between the germline ends. The CDR3 sequence is 13 residues long. CDR1 and CDR2 from the germline V gene are LNHDA and SQIVND (reference sequence). Here the CDR3 reads CASSTAWNTEAFF. As DNA, the CDR3 is TGTGCCAGTAGTACCGCTTGGAACACTGAAGCTTTCTTT.

The chain couples TRBV6-4 to TRBJ1-2; the match to TRBD1 covers 7 bases. CDR3 length equals 13 residues. The J segment lost 6 bases and the V segment lost 3 bases, leaving 4 bases of the junction unmatched. The germline gives CDR1 MRHNA, CDR2 SNTAGT. This chain's CDR3 is CASSDLQGNGYTF. The CDR3 nucleotides read TGTGCCAGCAGTGATTTACAGGGGAATGGCTACACCTTC.

The chain carries TRBV19 and TRBJ2-7, with 7 bases aligning to TRBD2. Germline assignment: CDR1 LNHDA and CDR2 SQIVND (reference sequence). Losses at the gene ends were 4 bases for V and 1 base for J; bases not matched to a gene: 1. The CDR3 has 13 residues. This chain's CDR3 is CASSTGGSYEQYF. The CDR3 nucleotides read TGTGCCAGTAGTACGGGGGGATCCTACGAGCAGTACTTC.

J is TRBJ2-7 and V is TRBV27; the D gene is possibly TRBD1 (6 bases). The ends were cut back, 1 base at V and 1 base at J, with 11 bases in the middle. CDR1 and CDR2 from the germline V gene are MNHEY and SMNVEV (reference sequence). The CDR3 totals 15 residues. The CDR3 reads CASSLYQGPSYEQYF. In nucleotides, the CDR3 is TGTGCCAGCAGTTTATATCAGGGGCCATCCTACGAGCAGTACTTC.

The chain uses TRBV24-1 and TRBJ2-1; 11 bases match TRBD1. The V segment lost 4 bases and the J segment 6 bases; nucleotides outside the gene matches: 7. This CDR3 is built from 16 residues. The germline gives CDR1 KGHDR, CDR2 SFDVKD. The CDR3 bases are TGTGCCACCAGTGACCGAGGACAGGGGGCCCTCAATGAGCAGTTCTTC. Protein product: CATSDRGQGALNEQFF.

The chain joins TRBV7-8 to TRBJ1-1, with 7 positions matching TRBD1. CDR1 SGHVS and CDR2 FQNEAQ come from the germline V gene. This CDR3 region has 15 residues. Trimming removed 5 bases from V and 2 bases from J; junction bases left unmatched: 8. The CDR3 region has the DNA TGTGCCAGCAGCCCAAAACAGGGGCCTAACACTGAAGCTTTCTTT. Its protein product is CASSPKQGPNTEAFF.

V and J are TRBV5-6 and TRBJ2-2; D is perhaps TRBD1 (5 bases). The germline CDR1 and CDR2 sequences are SGHDT and YYEEEE. Trimming took off 2 bases at V and 2 bases at J, with 7 bases between the two ends. The length of the CDR3 is 14 residues. The CDR3 loop reads CASSFRGNTGELFF. In nucleotides, the CDR3 is TGTGCCAGCAGCTTTAGGGGAAACACCGGGGAGCTGTTTTTT.

V usage is TRBV12-5 and J usage is TRBJ2-1; TRBD1 matches at 8 bases. The CDR3 covers 14 residues. The V and J ends lost 6 bases and 3 bases, in that order; junction bases with no gene match: 4. CDR1 is LGHNT and CDR2 is FRNRAP in the germline V gene. The CDR3 DNA reads as TGTGCTAGTGGACCAGGGGGCAGCTACAATGAGCAGTTCTTC. It translates to CASGPGGSYNEQFF.

The chain is built from TRBV14 and TRBJ2-5; 8 nucleotides agree with TRBD2. The junction had 2 bases not matched to a gene; V was cut back by 4 bases and J by 4 bases. Germline assignment: CDR1 SGHDN and CDR2 FVKESK. This CDR3 is 13 amino acids long. The CDR3 reads CASSPGLGETQYF. CDR3 nucleotides: TGTGCCAGCAGCCCGGGACTAGGAGAGACCCAGTACTTC.

The chain joins TRBV5-4 to TRBJ2-2; tentative D call: TRBD1 (6 bases). Between the trimmed V and J ends, which lost 2 bases and 3 bases, there was a span of 11 bases. The CDR3 is 15 amino acids. Germline V gene data show CDR1 as SGHNT and CDR2 as YYREEE (reference sequence). The CDR3 coding sequence is TGTGCCAGCAGCTTTTTCGACAGGTACACCGGGGAGCTGTTTTTT. Its translation is CASSFFDRYTGELFF.

The gene calls are TRBV10-3 and TRBJ1-6; 8 positions match TRBD1. V dropped 6 bases and J dropped 7; count of bases not matched to a gene: 8. Germline CDR1 is ENHRY and CDR2 is SYGVKD. The CDR3 runs to 15 residues. CDR3 protein: CAIRGGQGQNSPLHF. CDR3 bases: TGTGCCATCAGGGGAGGACAGGGACAGAATTCACCCCTCCACTTT.

The genes are TRBV19 and TRBJ1-4; tentative D call: TRBD1 (6 bases). V lost 7 bases to trimming and J lost 2 bases, with 11 bases between them. Germline V gene lookup returns CDR1 LNHDA and CDR2 SQIVND (reference sequence). CDR3 length: 14 amino acids. CDR3 region: CASTQGGTNEKLFF. CDR3 DNA: TGTGCCAGTACCCAAGGGGGGACTAATGAAAAACTGTTTTTT.

This chain connects TRBV2 to TRBJ1-2; the D is unclear. CDR3 length: 13 amino acids. V was clipped by 2 bases and J by 3 bases, with 7 bases between them. Germline V gene data show CDR1 as SNHLY and CDR2 as FYNNEI. CDR3 loop: CASSEWGDYGYTF. The CDR3 bases are TGTGCCAGCAGTGAATGGGGTGACTATGGCTACACCTTC.

This clone occurred a few times. V gene TRBV7-3 combines with J gene TRBJ1-1, with D unresolved. Germline lookup yields CDR1 SGHTA and CDR2 FQGTGA. V gave up 0 bases and J gave up 2 bases, with 4 bases separating them. The CDR3 loop spans 13 amino acids. The CDR3 sequence: CASSLTLNTEAFF. CDR3 bases: TGTGCCAGCAGCTTAACTCTAAACACTGAAGCTTTCTTT.

This rearrangement joins TRBV9 to TRBJ1-1, with D uncertain. CDR1 is SGDLS, CDR2 YYNGEE, per germline. This CDR3 is 15 amino acids long. Trimming stripped 2 bases from V and 0 bases from J, with 11 bases between. CDR3 sequence (DNA): TGTGCCAGCAGCGTCTCGGGGTCGATGAACACTGAAGCTTTCTTT. Translating it yields CASSVSGSMNTEAFF.

The chain links TRBV27 to TRBJ2-5, with D perhaps matching TRBD2 (5 bases). From germline, CDR1 is MNHEY and CDR2 SMNVEV (reference sequence). Trimming stripped 2 bases from V and 5 bases from J, with 15 bases between. The CDR3 has 15 amino acids. The CDR3 loop is CASSLLGPTGETQYF. As DNA, the CDR3 is TGTGCCAGCAGTTTACTCGGACCAACGGGGGAGACCCAGTACTTC.

This chain connects TRBV5-6 to TRBJ1-1, with no clear D. The CDR3 extends over 16 amino acids. Germline V gives CDR1 SGHDT, CDR2 YYEEEE. V dropped 6 bases and J dropped 1 base, with 19 bases sitting between them. CDR3 nucleotide sequence: TGTGCCAGCACTTCCTTTAGGACGGCTACGAACACTGAAGCTTTCTTT. Its protein product is CASTSFRTATNTEAFF. Variable domain in full (rest from reference TRBV5-6 and TRBJ1-1): DAGVTQSPTHLIKTRGQQVTLRCSPKSGHDTVSWYQQALGQGPQFIFQYYEEEERQRGNFPDRFSGHQFPNYSSELNVNALLLGDSALYLCASTSFRTATNTEAFFGQGTRLTVV.

V usage is TRBV28 and J usage is TRBJ2-7; a possible D gene is TRBD1 (6 bases). The CDR3 has 12 residues. Trimming pared 8 bases from V and 3 bases from J, leaving 11 bases between. Germline loops: CDR1 MDHEN, CDR2 SYDVKM. The CDR3 nucleotides are TGTGCCAGCGAACAGGGAAACTACGAGCAGTACTTC. Amino acid sequence: CASEQGNYEQYF. Supplemented by reference TRBV28 and TRBJ2-7, the full variable domain reads DVKVTQSSRYLVKRTGEKVFLECVQDMDHENMFWYRQDPGLGLRLIYFSYDVKMKEKGDIPEGYSVSREKKERFSLILESASTNQTSMYLCASEQGNYEQYFGPGTRLTVT.

This chain joins TRBV5-1 and TRBJ1-1; 11 bases fit TRBD1. In germline, CDR1 is SGHRS, CDR2 YFSETQ. The CDR3 spans 15 residues. Trimming cost V 4 bases and J 5 bases; bases outside gene matches: 7. Written as DNA, the CDR3 is TGCGCCAGCAGCGTGGAGGGACAGGGGGGAACTGAAGCTTTCTTT. As protein: CASSVEGQGGTEAFF.

The chain carries TRBV19 and TRBJ1-2; D unresolved. Germline CDR1 is LNHDA and CDR2 is SQIVND (reference sequence). The V end lost 4 bases, the J end lost 6 bases, and 21 bases lay between the germline ends. The CDR3 sequence is 16 residues long. Here the CDR3 reads CASSTDWRLAKDGYTF. The CDR3 nucleotides are TGTGCCAGTAGTACCGACTGGAGGCTCGCTAAAGATGGCTACACCTTC.

This rearrangement joins TRBV18 to TRBJ1-5, with no clear D. The CDR3 is made up of 16 amino acids. CDR1 KGHSH and CDR2 LQKENI come from the germline V gene. V was shortened by 2 bases and J by 1 base, with 12 bases between the two germline ends. For the CDR3, the DNA is TGTGCCAGCTCACCAAACCCCCCCGGGAGCAATCAGCCCCAGCATTTT. Its protein product is CASSPNPPGSNQPQHF.

The CDR3 loop is CASSESGGSYNEQFF. The CDR3 DNA follows: TGTGCCAGCAGCGAATCAGGGGGATCCTACAATGAGCAGTTCTTC. V gene TRBV7-3 combines with J gene TRBJ2-1; TRBD1 matches at 7 bases. Looked up from germline, CDR1 is SGHTA and CDR2 is FQGTGA. CDR3 length: 15 amino acids. After removal of 5 bases from V and 1 base from J, the junction contained 5 bases not matched to a gene.

The chain has TRBV19 and TRBJ1-5, with a tentative D call TRBD1 (6 bases). Looked up from germline, CDR1 is LNHDA and CDR2 is SQIVND (reference sequence). This CDR3 region has 14 residues. Trimming took off 4 bases at V and 2 bases at J, with 9 bases between the two ends. DNA of the CDR3: TGTGCCAGTAGTAAGGACAGCCGCAATCAGCCCCAGCATTTT. This translates into CASSKDSRNQPQHF.

The chain is built from TRBV2 and TRBJ2-7; 7 bases align to TRBD1. J lost 2 bases, V lost 10 bases, and 8 bases had no gene match. The germline gives CDR1 SNHLY, CDR2 FYNNEI. The CDR3 extends over 13 amino acids. The DNA of the CDR3 is TGTGCCACTTCGACAGGGTGGACCTACGAGCAGTACTTC. Translating it yields CATSTGWTYEQYF.

To note about this clone: This CDR3 is also generated by other DNA sequences in the sample. The chain couples TRBV10-3 to TRBJ1-6, with D possibly matching TRBD1 (5 bases). This CDR3 region has 15 residues. The V end was cut by 2 bases, the J end by 9 bases, with 14 bases between. Germline V gene sequence: CDR1 ENHRY, CDR2 SYGVKD. The CDR3 DNA reads TGTGCCATCAGTGAGATTTCGCCGGGGCGTTCACCCCTCCACTTT. Its translation is CAISEISPGRSPLHF.